The rows below give T cell receptor beta chains drawn from one sample of a study of neurological immune-mediated disorders. TCRdb re-called the 5' RACE reads with MiXCR, one entry per CDR3 protein. The table includes approximately 16,000 distinct CDR3 sequences, less than 25% detected once. Sequenced sample: PBMCs. These receptors originate from a man aged 45 to 65 in good health. Each CDR3 is given with its conserved first and last residue. Each record gives: J gene, V gene, clone size, CDR3 length, D gene, CDR3 protein, CDR3 DNA. A D gene is named only where the DNA matches it firmly. Clone sizes are given selectively: once, few, many, or a class where the clone is expanded.

TRBJ1-6 TRBV20-1 many 14 TRBD1 CSAGRPGGNSPLHF TGCAGTGCTGGGAGGCCAGGGGGGAATTCACCCCTCCACTTT
TRBJ1-6 TRBV7-9 many 14 TRBD1 CASSVTGGQSPLHF TGTGCCAGCAGCGTTACAGGGGGCCAGTCACCCCTCCACTTT
TRBJ2-1 TRBV15 . 16 TRBD2 CATSRDRLAGFNEQFF TGTGCCACCAGCAGAGATCGACTAGCGGGTTTCAATGAGCAGTTCTTC
TRBJ2-3 TRBV12-3/TRBV12-4 few 14 TRBD1 CASSLQGARDTQYF TGTGCCAGCAGTTTACAGGGGGCAAGGGATACGCAGTATTTT
TRBJ1-1 TRBV28 many 13 . CASSLGKNTEAFF TGTGCCAGCAGTTTAGGCAAGAACACTGAAGCTTTCTTT
TRBJ1-2 TRBV18 . 18 . CASSPGIGDRATNYGYTF TGTGCCAGCTCACCGGGGATCGGGGATAGGGCTACTAACTATGGCTACACCTTC
TRBJ2-3 TRBV4-1 once 13 . CASSLLTPDTQYF TGCGCCAGCAGCCTACTAACTCCAGATACGCAGTATTTT
TRBJ2-2 TRBV7-2 few 16 . CASSLVLLPNTGELFF TGTGCCAGCAGCTTAGTTCTACTCCCGAACACCGGGGAGCTGTTTTTT
TRBJ2-5 TRBV7-2 many 14 . CASSPALDQETQYF TGTGCCAGCAGCCCAGCGCTCGACCAAGAGACCCAGTACTTC
TRBJ2-2 TRBV7-8 . 17 TRBD1 CASSPPGGTGPTGELFF TGTGCCAGCAGCCCACCCGGAGGGACAGGGCCCACCGGGGAGCTGTTTTTT
TRBJ2-1 TRBV27 many 15 TRBD1 CASSRGRGTYNEQFF TGTGCCAGCAGCCGAGGCAGGGGGACCTACAATGAGCAGTTCTTC
TRBJ2-4 TRBV28 many 15 . CASSLQGEGKNIQYF TGTGCCAGCAGTTTACAGGGGGAGGGCAAAAACATTCAGTACTTC
TRBJ2-7 TRBV7-2 many 13 . CASSLWGNYEQYF TGTGCCAGCAGCTTATGGGGCAACTACGAGCAGTACTTC
TRBJ2-3 TRBV25-1 many 15 TRBD1 CASSDPDRVTDTQYF TGTGCCAGCAGTGACCCCGACAGGGTAACAGATACGCAGTATTTT
TRBJ2-1 TRBV12-3/TRBV12-4 many 15 TRBD2 CASSPTGTSVNEQFF TGTGCCAGCAGTCCAACCGGGACTAGCGTCAATGAGCAGTTCTTC
TRBJ1-1 TRBV20-1 many 15 TRBD1 CSASYSGQGDTEAFF TGCAGTGCTAGCTATTCGGGACAGGGGGACACTGAAGCTTTCTTT
TRBJ1-4 TRBV6-5 . 13 TRBD1 CASRDSSNEKLFF TGTGCCAGCCGGGACAGCTCTAATGAAAAACTGTTTTTT
TRBJ2-7 TRBV20-1 many 14 . CSARDFLGVGEQYF TGCAGTGCTAGAGATTTTTTGGGGGTTGGCGAGCAGTACTTC
TRBJ2-1 TRBV7-3 . 15 . CASRSGSFLYNEQFF TGTGCCAGCAGGAGTGGGAGTTTTCTCTACAATGAGCAGTTCTTC
TRBJ2-1 TRBV29-1 . 14 TRBD2 CSVGWTSGGNEQFF TGCAGCGTTGGTTGGACTAGCGGGGGTAATGAGCAGTTCTTC
TRBJ1-6 TRBV4-1 medium-sized 15 TRBD1 CASSQDEGANSPLHF TGCGCCAGCAGCCAAGATGAGGGGGCCAATTCACCCCTCCACTTT
TRBJ2-1 TRBV20-1 medium-sized 14 . CSARDRPDYNEQFF TGCAGTGCTAGAGATCGTCCAGACTACAATGAGCAGTTCTTC
TRBJ2-4 TRBV20-1 once 13 . CSLWDSGKNIQYF TGCAGCTTATGGGATAGCGGAAAAAACATTCAGTACTTC
TRBJ2-5 TRBV20-1 many 13 . CSARATLQETQYF TGCAGTGCTAGAGCCACCCTACAAGAGACCCAGTACTTC
TRBJ2-7 TRBV20-1 many 13 . CSATGGYSYEQYF TGCAGTGCTACTGGGGGCTACTCCTACGAGCAGTACTTC
TRBJ1-5 TRBV20-1 medium-sized 12 . CSARRSNQPQHF TGCAGTGCTAGAAGGAGCAATCAGCCCCAGCATTTT
TRBJ2-1 TRBV20-1 many 13 TRBD2 CSAAGDTYNEQFF TGCAGCGCAGCGGGAGATACCTACAATGAGCAGTTCTTC
TRBJ2-2 TRBV20-1 medium-sized 13 . CSARPSPPGELFF TGCAGTGCTAGACCTTCACCCCCCGGGGAGCTGTTTTTT
TRBJ1-1 TRBV6-2/TRBV6-3 once 13 . CATLTATNTEAFF TGTGCCACCCTAACAGCGACGAACACTGAAGCTTTCTTT
TRBJ2-1 TRBV20-1 many 15 . CSARPTGWQPNEQFF TGCAGTGCTAGACCCACCGGGTGGCAGCCCAATGAGCAGTTCTTC
TRBJ1-2 TRBV18 many 13 . CASSPDRRYGYTF TGTGCCAGCTCACCGGACAGACGCTATGGCTACACCTTC
TRBJ1-1 TRBV27 many 11 . CASGSWTEAFF TGTGCCAGCGGGAGTTGGACTGAAGCTTTCTTT
TRBJ2-3 TRBV9 many 16 TRBD1 CASSLRTGDFTDTQYF TGTGCCAGCAGCTTAAGGACAGGGGATTTCACAGATACGCAGTATTTT
TRBJ1-2 TRBV6-5 medium-sized 14 . CASRRGGMGYGYTF TGTGCCAGCAGGCGTGGGGGCATGGGCTATGGCTACACCTTC
TRBJ2-6 TRBV5-1 medium-sized 17 TRBD1 CASSSPGQGAGANVLTF TGCGCCAGCAGCTCCCCGGGACAGGGGGCTGGGGCCAACGTCCTGACTTTC
TRBJ2-2 TRBV5-1 many 14 . CASSAGHNTGELFF TGCGCCAGCAGCGCGGGCCACAACACCGGGGAGCTGTTTTTT
TRBJ2-6 TRBV28 many 22 . CASSLFRYRGGTDSSGANVLTF TGTGCCAGCAGTTTATTCCGATACCGTGGGGGGACCGACAGCTCTGGGGCCAACGTCCTGACTTTC
TRBJ2-5 TRBV20-1 many 14 TRBD2 CSAKGLAGLKTQYF TGCAGTGCAAAAGGTTTAGCGGGATTAAAGACCCAGTACTTC
TRBJ1-1 TRBV10-3 . 12 . CAISQGNTEAFF TGTGCCATCAGTCAGGGGAACACTGAAGCTTTCTTT
TRBJ2-3 TRBV20-1 many 14 . CSALRDPGTDTQYF TGCAGTGCCCTCAGGGATCCTGGCACAGATACGCAGTATTTT